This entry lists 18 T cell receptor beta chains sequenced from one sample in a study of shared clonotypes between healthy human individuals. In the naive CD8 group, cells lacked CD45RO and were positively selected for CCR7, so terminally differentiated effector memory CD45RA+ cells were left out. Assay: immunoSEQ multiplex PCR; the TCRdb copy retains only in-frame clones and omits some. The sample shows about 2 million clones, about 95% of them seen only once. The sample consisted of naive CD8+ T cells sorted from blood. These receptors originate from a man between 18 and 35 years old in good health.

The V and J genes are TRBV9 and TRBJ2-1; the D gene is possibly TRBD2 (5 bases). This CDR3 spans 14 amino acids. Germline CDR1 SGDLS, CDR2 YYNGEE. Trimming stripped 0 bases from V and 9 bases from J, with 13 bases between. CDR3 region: CASSVGVGEVEQFF. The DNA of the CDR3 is TGTGCCAGCAGCGTAGGGGTGGGAGAGGTTGAGCAGTTCTTC.

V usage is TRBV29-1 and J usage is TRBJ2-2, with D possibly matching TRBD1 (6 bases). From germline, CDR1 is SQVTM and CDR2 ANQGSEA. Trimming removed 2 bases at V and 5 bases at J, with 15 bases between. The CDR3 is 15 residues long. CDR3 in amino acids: CSVEYGAGVTGELFF. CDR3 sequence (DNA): TGCAGCGTTGAATATGGGGCAGGGGTGACCGGGGAGCTGTTTTTT.

CDR3: CASTQAYEQYF. The CDR3 region has the DNA TGTGCCAGCACCCAAGCCTACGAGCAGTACTTC. The chain uses TRBV6-1 and TRBJ2-7; D ambiguous. Germline V gene data show CDR1 as MNHNS and CDR2 as SASEGT. V was trimmed by 7 bases and J by 2 bases, leaving 6 bases between them. The CDR3 totals 11 residues.

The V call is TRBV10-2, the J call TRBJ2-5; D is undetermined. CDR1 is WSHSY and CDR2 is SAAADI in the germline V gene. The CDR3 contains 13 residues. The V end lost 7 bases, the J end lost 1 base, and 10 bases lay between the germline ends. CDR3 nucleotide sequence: TGCGCCAGCAATAAAGCGACCCAAGAGACCCAGTACTTC. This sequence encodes CASNKATQETQYF.

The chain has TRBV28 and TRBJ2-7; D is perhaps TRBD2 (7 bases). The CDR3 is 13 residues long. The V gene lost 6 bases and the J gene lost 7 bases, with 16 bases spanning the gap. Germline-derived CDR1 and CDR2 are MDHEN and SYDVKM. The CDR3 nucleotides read TGTGCCAGCAGCCGCAGGAGGGGGGGGGAGCAGTACTTC. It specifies CASSRRRGGEQYF.

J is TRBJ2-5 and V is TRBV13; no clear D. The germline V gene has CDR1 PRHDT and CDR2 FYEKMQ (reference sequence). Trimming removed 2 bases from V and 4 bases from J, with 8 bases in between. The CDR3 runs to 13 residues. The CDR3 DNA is TGTGCCAGCAGCTTAAGGTCCGGAGAGACCCAGTACTTC. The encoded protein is CASSLRSGETQYF. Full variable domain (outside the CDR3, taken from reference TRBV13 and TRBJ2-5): AAGVIQSPRHLIKEKRETATLKCYPIPRHDTVYWYQQGPGQDPQFLISFYEKMQSDKGSIPDRFSAQQFSDYHSELNMSSLELGDSALYFCASSLRSGETQYFGPGTRLLVL.

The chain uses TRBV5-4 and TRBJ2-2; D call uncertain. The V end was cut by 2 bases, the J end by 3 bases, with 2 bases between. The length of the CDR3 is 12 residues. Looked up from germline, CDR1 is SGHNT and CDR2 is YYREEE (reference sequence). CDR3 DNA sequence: TGTGCCAGCAGCTTTTACACCGGGGAGCTGTTTTTT. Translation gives CASSFYTGELFF.

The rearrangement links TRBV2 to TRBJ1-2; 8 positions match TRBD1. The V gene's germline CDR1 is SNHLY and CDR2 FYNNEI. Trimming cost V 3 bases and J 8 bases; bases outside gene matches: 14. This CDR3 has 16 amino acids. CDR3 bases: TGTGCCAGCAGTGACGTGGCAGGGGGCGATTCCGGCGGCTACACCTTC. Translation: CASSDVAGGDSGGYTF.

The CDR3 sequence is CASSVEASRDAAFF. DNA for the CDR3: TGTGCCAGCAGCGTAGAGGCTTCCCGGGACGCAGCTTTCTTT. This chain uses TRBV9 with TRBJ1-1; a weak D match, TRBD1 (5 bases). Trimming stripped 0 bases from V and 10 bases from J, with 16 bases between. This CDR3 has 14 amino acids. Germline CDR1 SGDLS, CDR2 YYNGEE.

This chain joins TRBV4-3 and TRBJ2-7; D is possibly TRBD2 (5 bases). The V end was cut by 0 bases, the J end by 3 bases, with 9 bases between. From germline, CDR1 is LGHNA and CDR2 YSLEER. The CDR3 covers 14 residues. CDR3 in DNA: TGCGCCAGCAGCCAAGAAAGGGAGAGCTACGAGCAGTACTTC. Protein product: CASSQERESYEQYF.

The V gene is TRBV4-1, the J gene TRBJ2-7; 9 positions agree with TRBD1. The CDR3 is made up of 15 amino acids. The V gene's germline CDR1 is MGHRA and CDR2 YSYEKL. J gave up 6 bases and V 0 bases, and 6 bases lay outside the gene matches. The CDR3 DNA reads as TGCGCCAGCAGCCAAGACGGGACAGGGTTTGGCGAGCAGTACTTC. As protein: CASSQDGTGFGEQYF.

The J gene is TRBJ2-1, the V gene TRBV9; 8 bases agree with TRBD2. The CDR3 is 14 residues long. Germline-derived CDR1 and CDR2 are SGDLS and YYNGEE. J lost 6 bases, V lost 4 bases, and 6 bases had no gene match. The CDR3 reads CASSFSGMSNEQFF. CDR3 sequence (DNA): TGTGCCAGCAGCTTTAGCGGGATGAGCAATGAGCAGTTCTTC.

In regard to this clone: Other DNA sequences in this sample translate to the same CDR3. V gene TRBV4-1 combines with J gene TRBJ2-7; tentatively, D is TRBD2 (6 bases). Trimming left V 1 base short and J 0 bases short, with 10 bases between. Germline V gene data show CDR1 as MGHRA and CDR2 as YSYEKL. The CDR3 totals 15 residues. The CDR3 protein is CASSQVGGVSYEQYF. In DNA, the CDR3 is TGCGCCAGCAGCCAAGTCGGCGGGGTCTCCTACGAGCAGTACTTC.

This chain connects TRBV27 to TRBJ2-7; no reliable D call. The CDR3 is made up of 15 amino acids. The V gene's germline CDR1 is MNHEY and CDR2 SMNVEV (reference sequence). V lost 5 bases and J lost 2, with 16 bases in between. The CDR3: CASSLDSPSPYEQYF. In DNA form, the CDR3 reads TGTGCCAGCAGTCTAGACTCCCCCAGTCCCTACGAGCAGTACTTC.

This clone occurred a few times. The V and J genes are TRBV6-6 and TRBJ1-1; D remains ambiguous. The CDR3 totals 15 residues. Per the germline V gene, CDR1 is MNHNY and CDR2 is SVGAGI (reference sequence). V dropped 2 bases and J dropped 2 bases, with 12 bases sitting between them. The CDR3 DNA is TGTGCCAGCAGTTACGTCTCAGTCTATAACACTGAAGCTTTCTTT. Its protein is CASSYVSVYNTEAFF.

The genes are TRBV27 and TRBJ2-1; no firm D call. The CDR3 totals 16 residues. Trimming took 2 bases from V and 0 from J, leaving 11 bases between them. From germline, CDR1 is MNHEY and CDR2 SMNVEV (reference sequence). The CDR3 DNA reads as TGTGCCAGCAGTTTACTAGGCCCAACCTCCTACAATGAGCAGTTCTTC. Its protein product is CASSLLGPTSYNEQFF.

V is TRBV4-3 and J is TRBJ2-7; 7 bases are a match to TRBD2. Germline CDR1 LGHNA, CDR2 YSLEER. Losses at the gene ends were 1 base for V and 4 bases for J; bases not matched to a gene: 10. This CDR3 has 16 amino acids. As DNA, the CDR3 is TGCGCCAGCAGCCAAGGCACTGAGTGGGGAGGGTACGAGCAGTACTTC. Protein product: CASSQGTEWGGYEQYF.

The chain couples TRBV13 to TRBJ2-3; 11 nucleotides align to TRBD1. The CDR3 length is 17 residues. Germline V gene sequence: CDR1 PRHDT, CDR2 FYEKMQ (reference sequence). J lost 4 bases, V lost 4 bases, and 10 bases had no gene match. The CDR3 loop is CASSSREDRGLADTQYF. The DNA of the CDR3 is TGTGCCAGCAGCTCCCGGGAGGACAGGGGGCTCGCAGATACGCAGTATTTT.